Listed below are T cell receptor beta chains from one sample, sequenced in a study of blood T cell repertoires in COVID-19. Clones were sequenced by immunoSEQ multiplex PCR, and TCRdb holds only the in-frame ones, with some missing. The table shows around 100,000 clones, with around four fifths occurring only once. Sequencing was carried out using peripheral blood. The receptors originated from an older man with acute or convalescent COVID-19. Both conserved end residues are part of each CDR3. Only some rows state a clone size, as once, few, many or a class for expanded clones.

>TRBV18|TRBJ1-1|-
CASSQTRWGLNTEAFF
>TRBV15|TRBJ1-1|-
CATSRGGGAFF
>TRBV11-2|TRBJ1-1|-
CASSLDGIGATEAFF
>TRBV24-1|TRBJ2-1|-
CATSDSTTLRNEQFF
>TRBV6-1|TRBJ2-7|few
CASSEVAGGYEQYF
>TRBV5-1|TRBJ1-6|-
CASSLAQGNSPLHF
>TRBV19|TRBJ1-5|few
CASSTRGTGNQPQHF
>TRBV7-8|TRBJ1-1|-
CASSSRDRNTEAFF
>TRBV28|TRBJ2-4|-
CASSLWTSGGLAKNIQYF
>TRBV7-6|TRBJ2-1|-
CASSYRTAQSSYNEQFF
>TRBV27|TRBJ2-5|-
CASSLGQGMRKTQYF
>TRBV9|TRBJ2-3|-
CASSPRHLAGADTQYF
>TRBV27|TRBJ2-2|-
CASSFKGSNTGELFF
>TRBV28|TRBJ2-7|few
CASTPSGTGWYEQYF
>TRBV18|TRBJ1-5|-
CASSPPGGNSNQPQHF
>TRBV28|TRBJ2-2|-
CASSLRTSGGSGELFF
>TRBV5-1|TRBJ2-3|-
CASRLTGSDTQYF
>TRBV24-1|TRBJ2-1|-
CATSDFGTGDNEQFF
>TRBV19|TRBJ1-5|-
CASSVEGGNQPQHF
>TRBV28|TRBJ2-7|-
CASSPQVSEQYF
>TRBV5-1|TRBJ2-1|-
CASSLRSMGQGINEQFF
>TRBV9|TRBJ2-1|-
CASSAALAGYNEQFF
>TRBV3-1/TRBV3-2|TRBJ2-7|-
CASSPAGTSGRRGEQYF
>TRBV10-3|TRBJ2-7|-
CAIRRAGHPYEQYF
>TRBV2|TRBJ2-1|-
CASSRGGGSSYNEQFF
>TRBV4-2|TRBJ2-3|-
CASSQDIAGARNTQYF
>TRBV2|TRBJ2-2|-
CASTLAGGPTGELFF
>TRBV9|TRBJ2-2|-
CASSVVWGTSANTGELFF
>TRBV6-5|TRBJ1-4|-
CASGGVATNEKLFF
>TRBV27|TRBJ1-4|-
CASRSSGFYEKLFF
>TRBV29-1|TRBJ2-2|-
CSAHLPTGELFF